This record looks at one TCR beta chain sequence and its context. Self-reported history from a screening survey and questionnaire set each donor's cohort. The data stem from a study of blood T cell repertoires in COVID-19. About the research overall: Acute-phase and convalescent COVID-19 samples originated in the United States, Italy and Spain.

Profiling relied on immunoSEQ multiplex PCR, and the TCRdb table lists in-frame clones only, not all of them. Found here are 250,000 to 300,000 clones, around 84% of them singletons; the top ten hold around 3.9%. The germline V gene has CDR1 LNHDA and CDR2 SQIVND (reference sequence). This CDR3 contains 19 residues. Germline trimming cut 1 base from V and 5 bases from J; bases unmatched to any gene: 12. The V call is TRBV19, the J call TRBJ2-1, with 12 bases fitting TRBD2. The receptor's source is a young man with acute COVID-19. The material sequenced was PBMCs or T cells enriched from blood (not recorded which). The CDR3 loop reads CASSIVGLAGGQYNNEQFF. CDR3 nucleotides: TGTGCCAGTAGTATAGTGGGCCTAGCGGGGGGGCAGTACAACAATGAGCAGTTCTTC.